Following are 17 T cell receptor beta chains from one sample sequenced in a study of breast tumors, draining lymph nodes, adjacent tissues. TCRdb independently ran MiXCR on the multiplex PCR reads; one entry per CDR3 protein. Of more than 50,000 distinct CDR3 sequences listed, roughly 44% are singletons. The sequenced sample was breast tumor tissue. These receptors originate from a female donor with breast cancer. Some clones in this sample may be carry-over from other donors' samples.

This clonotype appeared many times. A read error may be the cause here, since a much bigger clone is one base away. This chain uses TRBV6-5 with TRBJ1-3; D uncertain. Per germline, CDR1 MNHEY and CDR2 SVGAGI. This CDR3 has 15 amino acids. The CDR3 protein is CASSHSYSSGNTIYF. The CDR3 coding sequence is TGTGCCAGCAGTCACTCGTACAGCTCTGGAAACACCATATATTTT.

The sample holds many counts of this clonotype. The chain carries TRBV5-6 and TRBJ1-2; 9 bases line up with TRBD1. The germline gives CDR1 SGHDT, CDR2 YYEEEE. With V trimmed by 5 bases and J by 2 bases, 7 bases remained unmatched. This CDR3 has 15 amino acids. The CDR3 protein is CASSLGTGTNYGYTF. CDR3 in DNA: TGTGCCAGCAGTCTAGGGACAGGGACCAACTATGGCTACACCTTC.

This clonotype occurred many times. A much larger clonotype is one base distant, so this may be a read error. CDR3 bases: TGTGCCAGCAGCTTGCTGGGACCGAGCGTCTCCTACGAGCAGTACTTC. This codes for CASSLLGPSVSYEQYF. This chain connects TRBV5-6 to TRBJ2-7, with D tentatively TRBD1 or TRBD2 (5 bases each). From germline, CDR1 is SGHDT and CDR2 YYEEEE. This CDR3 spans 16 amino acids. The ends were cut back, 1 base at V and 0 bases at J, with 14 bases in the middle.

Ten or more counts support this clonotype. The chain recombines TRBV27 with TRBJ2-1; 12 nucleotides agree with TRBD1. Germline V gives CDR1 MNHEY, CDR2 SMNVEV (reference sequence). The V segment lost 6 bases and the J segment 4 bases; nucleotides outside the gene matches: 7. The CDR3 contains 16 residues. The CDR3 nucleotides are TGTGCCAGCAGGGACGGGGACAGGGGGCCTTACAATGAGCAGTTCTTC. Its translation: CASRDGDRGPYNEQFF.

This clonotype was recorded at least ten times. The chain recombines TRBV12-3 or TRBV12-4 with TRBJ2-1; no clear D. This CDR3 is built from 15 residues. Between the trimmed V and J ends, which lost 6 bases and 0 bases, there was a span of 12 bases. The CDR3, as DNA: TGTGCCAGCAGGCTCAGTCCGAGCTCCTACAATGAGCAGTTCTTC. Protein product: CASRLSPSSYNEQFF.

In its sample, this clonotype was seen many times. The chain links TRBV29-1 to TRBJ2-1; no clear D. The germline V and J ends were trimmed by 1 base and 12 bases, with 4 bases remaining between them. The CDR3 runs to 9 residues. The germline V gene encodes CDR1 SQVTM and CDR2 ANQGSEA. The chain's CDR3 is CSVEAGQFF. The CDR3 nucleotides are TGCAGCGTTGAAGCAGGGCAGTTCTTC.

With respect to this clonotype: Since a much larger clone is just one base distant, this may be a read error. This chain connects TRBV20-1 to TRBJ2-3; 16 bases agree with TRBD2. V lost 6 bases, J lost 2 bases, and 8 bases stayed unmatched. Germline V gene data show CDR1 as DFQATT and CDR2 as SNEGSKA (reference sequence). The CDR3 covers 17 residues. The CDR3 sequence: CSAAGTSGGAYTDTQYF. The CDR3 DNA is TGCAGTGCAGCGGGGACTAGCGGGGGGGCTTACACAGATACGCAGTATTTT.

This clonotype was counted at least ten times. A much larger clone is a single base away; this may be a read error. This sequence joins TRBV19 and TRBJ2-5, with 12 bases aligning to TRBD2. CDR3 size: 17 residues. Per the germline V gene, CDR1 is LNHDA and CDR2 is SQIVND (reference sequence). The CDR3 protein is CASSIGWTSGVQETQSF. The CDR3, as DNA: TGTGCCAGTAGTATAGGGTGGACTAGCGGGGTCCAAGAGACCCAGTCCTTC. Based on the CDR3 plus reference TRBV19 and TRBJ2-5, the full variable domain is DGGITQSPKYLFRKEGQNVTLSCEQNLNHDAMYWYRQDPGQGLRLIYYSQIVNDFQKGDIAEGYSVSREKKESFPLTVTSAQKNPTAFYLCASSIGWTSGVQETQSFGPGTRLLVL.

As regards this clonotype: This could be a read error, since a much larger clone is one nucleotide away. For the CDR3, the DNA is TGTGCCAGCAGTTACTCGATCAGGGGGGGCGGCTACACCTTC. Residues: CASSYSIRGGGYTF. The chain has TRBV6-2 or TRBV6-3 and TRBJ1-2; TRBD1 aligns across 7 bases. The CDR3 has 14 amino acids. Germline-derived CDR1 and CDR2 are MNHEY and SVGEGT. With V trimmed by 0 bases and J by 8 bases, 6 bases remained unmatched.

The table lists this clonotype with many counts. This rearrangement joins TRBV28 to TRBJ1-5; D gene uncertain. The CDR3 has 16 amino acids. CDR1 and CDR2 from the germline V gene are MDHEN and SYDVKM. V gave up 8 bases and J gave up 4 bases, with 21 bases separating them. The CDR3 DNA is TGTGCCAGCTTTTCCGCGGCCCCCAGGCGGAATCAGCCCCAGCATTTT. It codes for CASFSAAPRRNQPQHF.

This clonotype was counted many times. The chain has TRBV29-1 and TRBJ1-1; possibly TRBD1 for D (6 bases). Trimming left V 4 bases short and J 6 bases short, with 12 bases between. CDR3 length equals 12 residues. Germline values: CDR1 SQVTM, CDR2 ANQGSEA. CDR3 loop: CSVARGGAEAFF. The CDR3 nucleotides read TGCAGCGTTGCCAGGGGAGGCGCTGAAGCTTTCTTT.

Many counts were recorded for this clonotype. The gene calls are TRBV4-2 and TRBJ1-2; TRBD1 agrees at 9 bases. The CDR3 loop spans 15 amino acids. Germline-derived CDR1 and CDR2 are LGHNA and YNFKEQ. The V and J ends lost 4 bases and 7 bases, in that order; junction bases with no gene match: 10. CDR3 sequence reads: CASSPRTGAEGGYTF. The CDR3 DNA follows: TGTGCCAGCAGCCCCAGGACAGGGGCTGAGGGTGGCTACACCTTC.

As regards this clonotype: The CDR3 does not end in the conserved phenylalanine or tryptophan, so this is likely a read error. This chain links TRBV19 with TRBJ1-5; D remains ambiguous. The CDR3 runs to 17 residues. Germline lookup yields CDR1 LNHDA and CDR2 SQIVND (reference sequence). V lost 0 bases and J 0 bases, leaving 12 bases between the germline ends. The CDR3 here is CASSIERGGYSNQPQHY. CDR3 DNA sequence: TGTGCCAGTAGTATAGAGCGGGGAGGATATAGCAATCAGCCCCAGCATTAT.

This clonotype was recorded a few times. The V call is TRBV13, the J call TRBJ1-2; TRBD1 matches at 10 bases. In germline, CDR1 is PRHDT, CDR2 FYEKMQ (reference sequence). This CDR3 contains 13 residues. V trimming: 0 bases; J trimming: 8 bases; junction bases outside the gene matches: 0. This CDR3 is CASSLGTGGGYTF. CDR3 nucleotide sequence: TGTGCCAGCAGCTTAGGGACAGGGGGCGGCTACACCTTC.

With regard to this clonotype: The junction departs from germline at one end; a sequencing error may be responsible. This rearrangement joins TRBV15 to TRBJ1-3, with D maybe TRBD1 (6 bases). CDR1 and CDR2 (germline): LNHNV, YYDKDF (reference sequence). The CDR3 sequence is 14 residues long. The CDR3 protein is CAASRSRGGNTIYF. The CDR3 coding sequence is TGTGCCGCCAGCAGATCCAGAGGGGGAAACACCATATACTTT.

Many counts were recorded for this clonotype. The CDR3 region is CASSLADRGLWYGYTF. In DNA form, the CDR3 reads TGTGCCAGCAGCTTGGCAGACAGGGGGCTATGGTATGGCTACACCTTC. The V call is TRBV5-8, the J call TRBJ1-2; the match to TRBD1 covers 10 bases. V lost 0 bases and J lost 5; bases outside the gene matches: 7. Looked up from germline, CDR1 is SGHTS and CDR2 is YDEGEE. The CDR3 consists of 16 residues. Full variable domain (missing parts from reference TRBV5-8 and TRBJ1-2): EAGVTQSPTHLIKTRGQQATLRCSPISGHTSVYWYQQALGLGLQFLLWYDEGEERNRGNFPPRFSGRQFPNYSSELNVNALELEDSALYLCASSLADRGLWYGYTFGSGTRLTVV.

The chain carries TRBV20-1 and TRBJ2-1; 10 positions match TRBD2. This CDR3 has 14 residues. Germline lookup yields CDR1 DFQATT and CDR2 SNEGSKA (reference sequence). Trimming at V came to 8 bases and at J to 3 bases, leaving 7 bases not matched to a gene. The CDR3 DNA follows: TGCAGTACTGTAGCGGGGGGCTACTACAATGAGCAGTTCTTC. This encodes CSTVAGGYYNEQFF.